This T cell receptor (beta chain) was identified in a study of STAT5B mutations in CD4+ large granular lymphocyte leukemia. Findings of the study overall: Main leukemic clonotypes were patient-specific, but around 25% appeared at low frequency elsewhere. Without putative leukemic clones, patient CD4-sorted repertoires remained more clonal than healthy CD4+ repertoires. Compared with healthy controls (2/35), patient top clones favored TRBV06 (8/27).

Assay used: immunoSEQ multiplex PCR; TCRdb lists only in-frame clones, some missing. Of roughly 26,000 clones listed, around 86% were seen once; the top ten hold around 0.33%. In its sample, this clone was seen a few times. Its antigen is unknown. V was trimmed by 5 bases and J by 4 bases, leaving 8 bases between them. The germline CDR1 and CDR2 sequences are MNHEY and SVGAGI. The CDR3 runs 12 residues. Input material: CD4+ T cells from blood buffy coats. The chain employs TRBV6-5 and TRBJ1-2; no firm D call. The receptor's source is a human donor in good health. The CDR3 nucleotides read TGTGCCAGCAGTGAGGGATCCTATGGCTACACCTTC. Protein: CASSEGSYGYTF.